This TCR beta chain was sequenced during a study of response to subunit inactivated influenza vaccine. The study's findings and limits: A suggestion made by the authors is that each seasonal influenza vaccination recruits few new T cells.

The CDR3 is 15 residues long. The ends lost 3 bases at V and 2 bases at J; junction bases unmatched: 7. Germline CDR1 and CDR2: SGHDN and FVKESK. TCRdb reprocessed the RT-PCR reads with MiXCR, giving one entry per CDR3 protein. This table holds about 500,000 distinct CDR3 sequences, more than 15% found once. This clonotype was counted between two and nine times. As yet, its antigen is unknown. The material was CD4+ T cells sorted from PBMCs, obtained less than 30 months after vaccination. The clonotype comes from a man aged 50 to 69 who received an inactivated influenza vaccine. The chain recombines TRBV14 with TRBJ2-7; 7 bases match TRBD1. The CDR3 region is CASSHNDRVAYEQYF. Here the CDR3 DNA reads TGTGCCAGCAGCCACAACGACAGGGTGGCCTACGAGCAGTACTTC. The entire variable domain, with the rest obtained from reference TRBV14 and TRBJ2-7, is as follows: EAGVTQFPSHSVIEKGQTVTLRCDPISGHDNLYWYRRVMGKEIKFLLHFVKESKQDESGMPNNRFLAERTGGTYSTLKVQPAELEDSGVYFCASSHNDRVAYEQYFGPGTRLTVT.